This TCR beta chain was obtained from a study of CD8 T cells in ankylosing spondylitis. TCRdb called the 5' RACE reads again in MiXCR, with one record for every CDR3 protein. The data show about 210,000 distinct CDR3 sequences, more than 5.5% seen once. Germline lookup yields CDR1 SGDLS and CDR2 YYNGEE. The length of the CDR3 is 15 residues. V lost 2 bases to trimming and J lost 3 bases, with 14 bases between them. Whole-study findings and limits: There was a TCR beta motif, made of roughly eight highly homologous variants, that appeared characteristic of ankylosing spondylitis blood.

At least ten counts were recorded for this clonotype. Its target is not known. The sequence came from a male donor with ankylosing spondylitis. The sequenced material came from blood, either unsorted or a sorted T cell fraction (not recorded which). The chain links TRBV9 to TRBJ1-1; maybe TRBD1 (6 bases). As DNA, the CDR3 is TGTGCCAGCAGCGTCCTGGGTGAGGGGGACACTGAAGCTTTCTTT. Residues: CASSVLGEGDTEAFF. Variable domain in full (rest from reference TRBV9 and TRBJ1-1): DSGVTQTPKHLITATGQRVTLRCSPRSGDLSVYWYQQSLDQGLQFLIQYYNGEERAKGNILERFSAQQFPDLHSELNLSSLELGDSALYFCASSVLGEGDTEAFFGQGTRLTVV.